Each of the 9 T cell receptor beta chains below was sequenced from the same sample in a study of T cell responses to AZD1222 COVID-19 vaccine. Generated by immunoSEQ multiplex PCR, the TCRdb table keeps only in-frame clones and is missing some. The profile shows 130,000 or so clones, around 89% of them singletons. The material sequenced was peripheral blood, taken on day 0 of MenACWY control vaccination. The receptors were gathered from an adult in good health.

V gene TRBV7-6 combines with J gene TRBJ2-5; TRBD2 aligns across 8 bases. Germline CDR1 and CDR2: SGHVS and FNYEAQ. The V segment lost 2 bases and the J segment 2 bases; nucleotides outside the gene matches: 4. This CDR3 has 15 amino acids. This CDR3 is CASSLNSGAQETQYF. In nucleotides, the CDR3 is TGTGCCAGCAGCTTAAATAGCGGGGCACAAGAGACCCAGTACTTC.

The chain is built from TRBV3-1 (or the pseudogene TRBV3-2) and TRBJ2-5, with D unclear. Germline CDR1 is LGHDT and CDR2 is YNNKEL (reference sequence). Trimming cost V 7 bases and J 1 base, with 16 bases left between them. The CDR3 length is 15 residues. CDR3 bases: TGTGCCAGCATCTTAACCGGTTTGTCCCAAGAGACCCAGTACTTC. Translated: CASILTGLSQETQYF.

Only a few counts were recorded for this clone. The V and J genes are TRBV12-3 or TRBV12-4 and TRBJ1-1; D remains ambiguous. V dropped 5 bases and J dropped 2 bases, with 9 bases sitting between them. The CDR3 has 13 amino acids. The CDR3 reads CASSITPNTEAFF. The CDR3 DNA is TGTGCCAGCAGTATCACACCAAACACTGAAGCTTTCTTT.

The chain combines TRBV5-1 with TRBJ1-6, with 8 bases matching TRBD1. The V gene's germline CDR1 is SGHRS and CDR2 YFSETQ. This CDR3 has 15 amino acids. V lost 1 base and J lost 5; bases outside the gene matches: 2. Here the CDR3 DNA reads TGCGCCAGCAGCTTGAGGACAGGGAATAATTCACCCCTCCACTTT. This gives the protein CASSLRTGNNSPLHF.

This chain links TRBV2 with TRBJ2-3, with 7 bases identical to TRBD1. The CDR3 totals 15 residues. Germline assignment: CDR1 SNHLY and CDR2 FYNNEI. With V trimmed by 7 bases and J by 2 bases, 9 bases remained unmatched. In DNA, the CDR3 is TGTGCCAGCATTGAGTCAGGGGGAATCACAGATACGCAGTATTTT. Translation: CASIESGGITDTQYF.

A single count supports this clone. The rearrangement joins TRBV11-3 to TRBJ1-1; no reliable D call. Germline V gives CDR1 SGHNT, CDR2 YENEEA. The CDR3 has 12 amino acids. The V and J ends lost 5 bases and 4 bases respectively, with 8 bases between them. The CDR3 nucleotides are TGTGCCAGCAGCCCCCGTCCCACTGAAGCTTTCTTT. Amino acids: CASSPRPTEAFF.

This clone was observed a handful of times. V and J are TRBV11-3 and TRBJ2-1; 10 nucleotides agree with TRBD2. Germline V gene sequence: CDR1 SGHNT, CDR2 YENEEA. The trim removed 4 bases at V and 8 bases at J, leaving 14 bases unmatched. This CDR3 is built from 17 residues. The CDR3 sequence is CASSSSPSGRVFDEQFF. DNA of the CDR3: TGTGCCAGCAGCTCATCCCCCAGCGGGAGGGTATTCGATGAGCAGTTCTTC.

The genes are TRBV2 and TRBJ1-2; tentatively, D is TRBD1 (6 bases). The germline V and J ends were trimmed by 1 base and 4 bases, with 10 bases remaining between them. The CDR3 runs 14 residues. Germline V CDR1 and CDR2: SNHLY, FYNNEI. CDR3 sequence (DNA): TGTGCCAGCAGTGAAGGGGACACCCGCTATGGCTACACCTTC. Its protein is CASSEGDTRYGYTF. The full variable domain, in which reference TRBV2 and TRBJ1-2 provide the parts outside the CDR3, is EPEVTQTPSHQVTQMGQEVILRCVPISNHLYFYWYRQILGQKVEFLVSFYNNEISEKSEIFDDQFSVERPDGSNFTLKIRSTKLEDSAMYFCASSEGDTRYGYTFGSGTRLTVV.

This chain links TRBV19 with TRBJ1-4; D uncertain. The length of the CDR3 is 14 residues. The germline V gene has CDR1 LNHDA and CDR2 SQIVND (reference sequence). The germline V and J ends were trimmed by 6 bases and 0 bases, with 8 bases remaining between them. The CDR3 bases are TGTGCCAGTAGGGGGTTAGCAACTAATGAAAAACTGTTTTTT. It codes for CASRGLATNEKLFF.